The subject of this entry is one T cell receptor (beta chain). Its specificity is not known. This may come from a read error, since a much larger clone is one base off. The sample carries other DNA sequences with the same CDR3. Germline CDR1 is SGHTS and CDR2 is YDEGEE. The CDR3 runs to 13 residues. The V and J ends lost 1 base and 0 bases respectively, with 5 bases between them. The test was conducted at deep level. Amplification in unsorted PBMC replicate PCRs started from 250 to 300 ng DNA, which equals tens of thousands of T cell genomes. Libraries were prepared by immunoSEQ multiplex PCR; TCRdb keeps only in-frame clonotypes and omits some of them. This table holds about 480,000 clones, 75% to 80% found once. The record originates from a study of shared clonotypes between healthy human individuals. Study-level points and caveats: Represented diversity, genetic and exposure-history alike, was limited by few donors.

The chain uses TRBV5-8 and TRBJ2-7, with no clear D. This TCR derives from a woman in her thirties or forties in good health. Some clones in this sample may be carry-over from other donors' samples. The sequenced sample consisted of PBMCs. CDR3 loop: CASSLQSSYEQYF. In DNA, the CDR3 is TGTGCCAGCAGCTTGCAGAGCTCCTACGAGCAGTACTTC.